This TCR beta chain is drawn from a study of blood T cell repertoires in COVID-19. Libraries were prepared by immunoSEQ multiplex PCR; TCRdb keeps only in-frame clonotypes and omits some of them. The repertoire holds about 300,000 clones, with about 81% as singletons. This clone has only one observation. Those enrolled in Seattle joined during active infection and were followed longitudinally afterward. CDR1 and CDR2 (germline): SGDLS, YYNGEE. The CDR3 loop spans 15 amino acids. V lost 3 bases and J lost 4; bases outside the gene matches: 8. The source is a human donor with COVID-19, enrolled during active disease. The donor label of this sample is uncertain. The chain has TRBV9 and TRBJ2-3; 7 nucleotides line up with TRBD2. The specimen sequenced was peripheral blood. The CDR3 loop is CASSGLVAGADTQYF. DNA of the CDR3: TGTGCCAGCAGCGGACTGGTTGCGGGGGCAGATACGCAGTATTTT.